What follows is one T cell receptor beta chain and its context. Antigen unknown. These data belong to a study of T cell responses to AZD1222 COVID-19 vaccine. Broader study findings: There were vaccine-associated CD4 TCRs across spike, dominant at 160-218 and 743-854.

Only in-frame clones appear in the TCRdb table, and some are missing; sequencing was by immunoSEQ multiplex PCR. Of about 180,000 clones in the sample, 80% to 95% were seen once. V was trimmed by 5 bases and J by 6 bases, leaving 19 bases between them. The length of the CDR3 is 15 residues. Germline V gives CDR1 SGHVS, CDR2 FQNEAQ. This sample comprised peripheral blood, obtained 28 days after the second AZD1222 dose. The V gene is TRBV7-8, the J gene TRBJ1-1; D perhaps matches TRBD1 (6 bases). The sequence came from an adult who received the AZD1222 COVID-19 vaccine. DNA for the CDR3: TGTGCCAGCAGCACTTTACAGGGACTTTGGGCTGAAGCTTTCTTT. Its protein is CASSTLQGLWAEAFF.